A single T cell receptor (beta chain) is shown here with its context. The germline V gene encodes CDR1 PRHDT and CDR2 FYEKMQ (reference sequence). After removal of 0 bases from V and 6 bases from J, the junction contained 2 bases not matched to a gene. The CDR3 runs to 15 residues. Produced via immunoSEQ multiplex PCR; TCRdb's table is partial and in-frame only. The data show under 300,000 clones, with about four fifths seen just once and around 1.6% held by the top ten. This entry comes from a study of blood T cell repertoires in COVID-19. At the level of the study: Sample material is recorded as cDNA or gDNA derived from T cells, B-cell-depleted T cells, or PBMCs.

This chain connects TRBV13 to TRBJ1-6, with 7 positions matching TRBD1. Sequenced: peripheral blood. The receptor's source is a human donor with COVID-19, enrolled during active disease. The donor label of this sample is uncertain. The CDR3, as DNA: TGTGCCAGCAGCTTAGGCAGGGGGAGTAATTCACCCCTCCACTTT. Translation gives CASSLGRGSNSPLHF.